This TCR beta chain was captured by sequencing in a study of shared clonotypes between healthy human individuals. Measured with immunoSEQ multiplex PCR; TCRdb has only the in-frame clones, and not every one. The sample shows roughly 700,000 clones, 74% of them seen only once. In regard to this clone: Other DNA sequences in this sample translate to the same CDR3.

This clonotype was sampled from a woman aged 30 to 39 in good health. Source material: memory CD4+ T cells sorted from blood. The sample's subset: CD45RA-negative fraction.

The CDR3 spells CASSSGDQPQHF. In DNA, the CDR3 is TGTGCCAGCAGTTCAGGGGATCAGCCCCAGCATTTT. The V gene is TRBV27, the J gene TRBJ1-5; TRBD1 is a possible D gene (6 bases). The CDR3 spans 12 residues. The germline V gene has CDR1 MNHEY and CDR2 SMNVEV (reference sequence). The V end lost 4 bases, the J end lost 5 bases, and 6 bases lay between the germline ends.